One sample yielded the 5 T cell receptor beta chains listed below, sequenced in a study of neurological immune-mediated disorders. TCRdb fed the 5' RACE reads into MiXCR, producing one record per CDR3 protein. The sample yields 30,000 to 50,000 distinct CDR3 sequences, around 7% seen once. Sequences were obtained from CD4+ T cells from blood. The receptors here all came from a man in his forties or fifties in good health.

This clonotype appeared many times. The chain uses TRBV18 and TRBJ2-1, with D possibly TRBD2 on 6 matching bases. V lost 6 bases to trimming and J lost 9 bases, with 12 bases between them. From germline, CDR1 is KGHSH and CDR2 LQKENI. The CDR3 has 12 amino acids. CDR3: CASSIYGGEQFF. Written as DNA, the CDR3 is TGTGCCAGCTCCATTTACGGGGGTGAGCAGTTCTTC.

This clonotype has at least ten counts. The rearrangement links TRBV9 to TRBJ2-6, with TRBD2 matching 7 bases. Germline trimming cut 6 bases from V and 0 bases from J; bases unmatched to any gene: 6. The CDR3 length is 16 residues. The V gene's germline CDR1 is SGDLS and CDR2 YYNGEE. As DNA, the CDR3 is TGTGCCAGCACCTGGGGGGGTCGCTCTGGGGCCAACGTCCTGACTTTC. This gives the protein CASTWGGRSGANVLTF. The full variable domain, in which reference TRBV9 and TRBJ2-6 provide the parts outside the CDR3, is DSGVTQTPKHLITATGQRVTLRCSPRSGDLSVYWYQQSLDQGLQFLIQYYNGEERAKGNILERFSAQQFPDLHSELNLSSLELGDSALYFCASTWGGRSGANVLTFGAGSRLTVL.

This clonotype was seen repeatedly, ten times or more. The chain couples TRBV19 to TRBJ2-5; tentatively, D is TRBD1 (5 bases). The CDR3 length is 13 residues. Per germline, CDR1 LNHDA and CDR2 SQIVND (reference sequence). V was trimmed by 5 bases and J by 10 bases, leaving 17 bases between them. As DNA, the CDR3 is TGTGCCAGTAGTTGGGTCCCCGAAGGGGACCAGTACTTC. This gives the protein CASSWVPEGDQYF.

This clonotype was detected ten times or more. J is TRBJ1-5 and V is TRBV12-3 or TRBV12-4; maybe TRBD1 (6 bases). This CDR3 has 15 residues. The germline V and J ends were trimmed by 8 bases and 7 bases, with 21 bases remaining between them. CDR3 loop: CASGGPGRRGQPQHF. The CDR3, as DNA: TGTGCCAGCGGGGGCCCGGGACGGCGAGGCCAGCCCCAGCATTTT.

In its sample, this clonotype was seen many times. The V gene is TRBV7-2, the J gene TRBJ2-7; D is possibly TRBD2 (6 bases). Germline CDR1 SGHTA, CDR2 FQGNSA. The V gene lost 5 bases and the J gene lost 4 bases, with 9 bases spanning the gap. This CDR3 region has 12 residues. CDR3 DNA sequence: TGTGCCAGCAGCGAGCGGGTTTACGAGCAGTACTTC. This encodes CASSERVYEQYF.